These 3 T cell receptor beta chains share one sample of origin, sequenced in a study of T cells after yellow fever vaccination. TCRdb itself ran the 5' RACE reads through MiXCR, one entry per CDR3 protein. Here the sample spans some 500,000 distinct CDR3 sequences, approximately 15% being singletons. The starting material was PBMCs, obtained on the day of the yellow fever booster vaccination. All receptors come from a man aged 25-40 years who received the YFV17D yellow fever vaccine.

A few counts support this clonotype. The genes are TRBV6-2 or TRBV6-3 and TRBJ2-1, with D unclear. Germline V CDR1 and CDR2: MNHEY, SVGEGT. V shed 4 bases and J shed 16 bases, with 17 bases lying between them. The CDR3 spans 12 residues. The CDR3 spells CASSLTKAGTFF. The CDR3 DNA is TGTGCCAGCAGTTTAACCAAGGCAGGCACTTTCTTC.

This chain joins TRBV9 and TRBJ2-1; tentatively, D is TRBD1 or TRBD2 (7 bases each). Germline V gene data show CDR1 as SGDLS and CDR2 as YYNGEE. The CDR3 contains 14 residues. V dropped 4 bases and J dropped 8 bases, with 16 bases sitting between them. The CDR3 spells CASSPMQGGDEQFF. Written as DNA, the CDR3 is TGTGCCAGCAGCCCCATGCAGGGGGGGGATGAGCAGTTCTTC.

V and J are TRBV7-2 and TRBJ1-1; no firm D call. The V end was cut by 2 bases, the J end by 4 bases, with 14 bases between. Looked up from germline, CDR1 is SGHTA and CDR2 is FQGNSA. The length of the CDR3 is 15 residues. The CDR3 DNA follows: TGTGCCAGCAGCTTAATACGGACGGGTCTCACTGAAGCTTTCTTT. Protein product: CASSLIRTGLTEAFF.